Below are 28 T cell receptor beta chains sequenced from a single sample in a study of human T cells and chemical hapten exposure. This sample's time point: patch test 1, 2 weeks after DPC sensitization. Described treatment: therapeutic diphenylcyclopropenone sensitization with weekly scalp DPC. TCRdb itself ran the RACE reads through MiXCR, one entry per CDR3 protein. The table shows about 100,000 distinct CDR3 sequences, with more than 9.5% occurring only once. The sample here was whole blood, taken in connection with sensitization to the hapten diphenylcyclopropenone (DPC). The receptor source for this set is a woman aged 40 to 50 with alopecia areata. Some clones in this sample may be carry-over from other donors' samples.

V usage is TRBV18 and J usage is TRBJ1-5, with D tentatively TRBD1 (5 bases). The CDR3 length is 16 residues. CDR1 and CDR2 from the germline V gene are KGHSH and LQKENI. The germline V and J ends were trimmed by 2 bases and 4 bases, with 15 bases remaining between them. The CDR3 loop is CASSPYSVGPNQPQHF. The CDR3, as DNA: TGTGCCAGCTCACCATATTCCGTGGGACCGAATCAGCCCCAGCATTTT. The complete variable domain, with remaining parts taken from reference TRBV18 and TRBJ1-5, reads NAGVMQNPRHLVRRRGQEARLRCSPMKGHSHVYWYRQLPEEGLKFMVYLQKENIIDESGMPKERFSAEFPKEGPSILRIQQVVRGDSAAYFCASSPYSVGPNQPQHFGDGTRLSIL.

J is TRBJ1-6 and V is TRBV9, with D possibly TRBD1 on 5 matching bases. Trimming removed 0 bases at V and 14 bases at J, with 9 bases between. The CDR3 extends over 12 amino acids. The germline CDR1 and CDR2 sequences are SGDLS and YYNGEE. This CDR3 reads CASSVATESLHF. In DNA, the CDR3 is TGTGCCAGCAGCGTAGCGACAGAATCCCTCCACTTT.

The CDR3 reads CASIPLRSGSYEQYF. The DNA of the CDR3 is TGTGCCAGCATTCCTCTCCGTAGCGGCTCCTACGAGCAGTACTTC. The J gene is TRBJ2-7, the V gene TRBV27, with D perhaps TRBD2 (6 bases). CDR1 and CDR2 (germline): MNHEY, SMNVEV (reference sequence). V lost 7 bases to trimming and J lost 0 bases, with 16 bases between them. The CDR3 extends over 15 amino acids.

The V gene is TRBV2, the J gene TRBJ1-5; possible D gene TRBD1, 5 bases. The germline gives CDR1 SNHLY, CDR2 FYNNEI. The germline V and J ends were trimmed by 2 bases and 0 bases, with 20 bases remaining between them. CDR3 length: 19 amino acids. The CDR3 coding sequence is TGTGCCAGCAGTGAAAGAGCAGGGATCGTACCTCTTAGCAATCAGCCCCAGCATTTT. This translates into CASSERAGIVPLSNQPQHF.

This clonotype was detected ten times or more. The chain is built from TRBV2 and TRBJ2-1, with 13 bases aligning to TRBD2. The V segment lost 5 bases and the J segment 0 bases; nucleotides outside the gene matches: 13. Germline V gene data show CDR1 as SNHLY and CDR2 as FYNNEI. CDR3 size: 20 residues. The CDR3 DNA reads as TGTGCCAGCAGTTCTCCGGGACTAGCGGGAAAACGCGGCTCCTACAATGAGCAGTTCTTC. Its translation: CASSSPGLAGKRGSYNEQFF.

This clonotype was seen repeatedly, ten times or more. This chain joins TRBV11-2 and TRBJ2-1; tentative D call: TRBD2 (5 bases). This CDR3 comprises 15 residues. Germline lookup yields CDR1 SGHAT and CDR2 FQNNGV. Trimming pared 7 bases from V and 5 bases from J, leaving 18 bases between. DNA for the CDR3: TGTGCCAGCATCCTCAAGGGTCGGACTCACAATGAGCAGTTCTTC. Translated: CASILKGRTHNEQFF.

This clonotype has more than one count but fewer than ten. The rearrangement uses TRBV28 and TRBJ2-1; 10 bases agree with TRBD2. Germline loops: CDR1 MDHEN, CDR2 SYDVKM. The CDR3 totals 15 residues. The J segment lost 8 bases and the V segment lost 4 bases, leaving 8 bases of the junction unmatched. In DNA form, the CDR3 reads TGTGCCAGCAGTTCACCGGGACTAGCGACCTATGAGCAGTTCTTC. It is translated as CASSSPGLATYEQFF.

Many counts were recorded for this clonotype. The V gene is TRBV7-6, the J gene TRBJ2-3, with D possibly being TRBD2 (5 bases). The germline CDR1 and CDR2 sequences are SGHVS and FNYEAQ. The CDR3 has 14 amino acids. Trimming stripped 1 base from V and 6 bases from J, with 11 bases between. CDR3 amino acids: CASSLVPAVDTQYF. The CDR3 DNA reads as TGTGCCAGCAGCTTAGTACCAGCGGTGGATACGCAGTATTTT.

In its sample, this clonotype was seen many times. The chain has TRBV27 and TRBJ2-7; D is ambiguous. V dropped 5 bases and J dropped 4 bases, with 15 bases sitting between them. Germline CDR1 is MNHEY and CDR2 is SMNVEV (reference sequence). The CDR3 totals 14 residues. CDR3 sequence reads: CASSPQTLSYEQYF. Written as DNA, the CDR3 is TGTGCCAGCAGTCCGCAGACCCTCTCATACGAGCAGTACTTC.

About this clonotype itself: This may come from a read error, since a much larger clone is one base off. The chain links TRBV20-1 to TRBJ2-1, with 10 bases matching TRBD2. V lost 6 bases, J lost 6 bases, and 11 bases stayed unmatched. Germline V lookup: CDR1 DFQATT, CDR2 SNEGSKA (reference sequence). The CDR3 extends over 15 amino acids. In DNA, the CDR3 is TGCAGTGCGACTCCGCTAGCGGGAGCCTGCAATGAGCAGTTCTTC. Amino acid sequence: CSATPLAGACNEQFF.

The chain joins TRBV20-1 to TRBJ2-3, with TRBD1 identical over 11 bases. Germline values: CDR1 DFQATT, CDR2 SNEGSKA (reference sequence). J was trimmed by 6 bases and V by 3 bases; bases with no gene match: 8. This CDR3 is 15 amino acids long. The CDR3 region has the DNA TGCAGTGCTAGTATCAGGACAGGGGGCAGTGATACGCAGTATTTT. As protein: CSASIRTGGSDTQYF.

V usage is TRBV28 and J usage is TRBJ2-7; 13 positions agree with TRBD2. J was trimmed by 2 bases and V by 8 bases; bases with no gene match: 18. Germline CDR1 is MDHEN and CDR2 is SYDVKM. The CDR3 is 19 residues long. The CDR3 sequence: CASLSVTDGLAGEPYEQYF. The CDR3 DNA reads TGTGCCAGCCTGTCTGTTACCGACGGACTAGCGGGAGAACCCTACGAGCAGTACTTC.

This clonotype showed up just a few times. V gene TRBV29-1 combines with J gene TRBJ1-1; D call uncertain. Germline values: CDR1 SQVTM, CDR2 ANQGSEA. The CDR3 covers 11 residues. V lost 4 bases and J 1 base, leaving 4 bases between the germline ends. The CDR3 protein is CSVAANTEAFF. The CDR3 DNA reads TGCAGCGTTGCAGCGAACACTGAAGCTTTCTTT.

This clonotype was found many times. V gene TRBV24-1 combines with J gene TRBJ2-2; D perhaps matches TRBD1 (5 bases). The CDR3 runs to 16 residues. The V end lost 1 base, the J end lost 0 bases, and 8 bases lay between the germline ends. Germline assignment: CDR1 KGHDR and CDR2 SFDVKD. The CDR3 coding sequence is TGTGCCACCAGTGATTTAGGGGATACGAACACCGGGGAGCTGTTTTTT. This codes for CATSDLGDTNTGELFF.

The chain is built from TRBV20-1 and TRBJ2-7; D call uncertain. V was shortened by 1 base and J by 2 bases, with 18 bases between the two germline ends. Germline assignment: CDR1 DFQATT and CDR2 SNEGSKA (reference sequence). CDR3 size: 16 residues. CDR3 bases: TGCAGTGCTAGAGCCCCCCTATGGGTCTCCACCTACGAGCAGTACTTC. Protein: CSARAPLWVSTYEQYF.

This clonotype was seen ten or more times. J is TRBJ2-5 and V is TRBV11-2; D is unresolved. CDR1 is SGHAT and CDR2 is FQNNGV in the germline V gene. The V end lost 0 bases, the J end lost 5 bases, and 10 bases lay between the germline ends. The CDR3 has 14 residues. CDR3 region: CASSLDLGLETQYF. The CDR3 DNA follows: TGTGCCAGCAGCTTAGATCTTGGGTTGGAGACCCAGTACTTC.

This clonotype was found many times. The rearrangement uses TRBV4-1 and TRBJ2-1; a weak D match, TRBD2 (6 bases). Germline assignment: CDR1 MGHRA and CDR2 YSYEKL. The CDR3 has 15 amino acids. The germline V and J ends were trimmed by 3 bases and 8 bases, with 17 bases remaining between them. CDR3 residues: CASSHRDSSRDEQFF. The CDR3 nucleotides are TGCGCCAGCAGCCACCGGGACTCGTCTAGGGATGAGCAGTTCTTC.

This clonotype was seen repeatedly, ten times or more. The junction departs from germline at one end; a sequencing error may be responsible. The rearrangement links TRBV5-8 to TRBJ2-7; no firm D call. Germline CDR1 SGHTS, CDR2 YDEGEE. This CDR3 region has 11 residues. The CDR3 nucleotides are TGTGCCAGCAGCTTGGGCCATGTTTGGGGCTTC. Protein: CASSLGHVWGF.

In this sample, this clonotype turned up a few times. The chain recombines TRBV7-3 with TRBJ2-7, with TRBD2 identical over 7 bases. Germline lookup yields CDR1 SGHTA and CDR2 FQGTGA. The CDR3 totals 15 residues. The V gene end was trimmed by 1 base and the J gene end by 2 bases; junction bases not matched to a gene: 5. Written as DNA, the CDR3 is TGTGCCAGCAGCTTAAGGGGGGGTTCGCCCTACGAGCAGTACTTC. Translated, it gives CASSLRGGSPYEQYF.

J is TRBJ2-3 and V is TRBV2, with TRBD2 identical over 11 bases. Trimming removed 7 bases from V and 5 bases from J; junction bases left unmatched: 8. This CDR3 region has 15 residues. CDR1 is SNHLY and CDR2 is FYNNEI in the germline V gene. CDR3 in amino acids: CASNSLAGGRDTQYF. The CDR3 DNA sequence: TGTGCCAGCAATTCCCTAGCGGGGGGTAGAGATACGCAGTATTTT.

In its sample, this clonotype was seen a few times. The chain is built from TRBV2 and TRBJ1-6; D is ambiguous. The V end was cut by 6 bases, the J end by 4 bases, with 13 bases between. CDR3 length: 15 residues. In germline, CDR1 is SNHLY, CDR2 FYNNEI. This chain's CDR3 is CASRIVAGYNSPLHF. DNA of the CDR3: TGTGCCAGCAGGATTGTAGCGGGGTATAATTCACCCCTCCACTTT.

J is TRBJ1-3 and V is TRBV7-2, with D possibly matching TRBD1 (6 bases). The CDR3 is 15 amino acids. V gave up 5 bases and J gave up 2 bases, with 13 bases separating them. From germline, CDR1 is SGHTA and CDR2 FQGNSA. In DNA, the CDR3 is TGTGCCAGCAGCAACCCGCAGGGGCCTGGAAACACCATATATTTT. It translates to CASSNPQGPGNTIYF.

V is TRBV6-2 or TRBV6-3 and J is TRBJ2-1; 10 nucleotides line up with TRBD2. V trimming: 6 bases; J trimming: 2 bases; junction bases outside the gene matches: 7. Germline CDR1 and CDR2: MNHEY and SVGEGT. The CDR3 spans 16 residues. The DNA for the CDR3 is TGTGCCAGCAGAACCTTTACTAGCGGGGCCTACAATGAGCAGTTCTTC. Protein: CASRTFTSGAYNEQFF.

This clonotype was seen repeatedly, ten times or more. The rearrangement uses TRBV25-1 and TRBJ1-5; weak D call: TRBD1 (6 bases). Per the germline V gene, CDR1 is MGHDK and CDR2 is SYGVNS. The V and J ends lost 4 bases and 3 bases respectively, with 13 bases between them. This CDR3 is 15 amino acids long. CDR3 in amino acids: CASSASGANNQPQHF. The CDR3 DNA sequence: TGTGCCAGCAGTGCATCAGGGGCCAACAATCAGCCCCAGCATTTT.

This clonotype was seen only a few times. V gene TRBV10-3 combines with J gene TRBJ1-2; 7 nucleotides align to TRBD1. Germline V gene lookup returns CDR1 ENHRY and CDR2 SYGVKD. CDR3 length: 14 amino acids. The J segment lost 2 bases and the V segment lost 0 bases, leaving 0 bases of the junction unmatched. This CDR3 reads CAISESQGNYGYTF. CDR3 bases: TGTGCCATCAGTGAGTCACAGGGGAACTATGGCTACACCTTC.

This clonotype was observed many times. This chain joins TRBV4-2 and TRBJ1-1; 10 bases map to TRBD1. CDR1 LGHNA and CDR2 YNFKEQ come from the germline V gene. The CDR3 length is 18 residues. Unmatched junction bases numbered 13, after V lost 3 bases and J lost 3 bases. The CDR3 sequence is CASSQAMTGGGSYTEAFF. For the CDR3, the DNA is TGTGCCAGCAGCCAGGCGATGACAGGGGGCGGCTCATACACTGAAGCTTTCTTT.

This clonotype was found a few times. J is TRBJ1-2 and V is TRBV30; 9 nucleotides align to TRBD1. The CDR3 loop spans 13 amino acids. Germline V gene data show CDR1 as GTSNPN and CDR2 as SVGIG (reference sequence). V shed 0 bases, J shed 6 bases, and the junction held 2 bases outside the gene matches. The CDR3 DNA sequence: TGTGCCTGGAGTGTACGACAGGGGGATGGCTACACCTTC. Residues: CAWSVRQGDGYTF.

The sample holds a few counts of this clonotype. This sequence joins TRBV6-6 and TRBJ2-4; TRBD1 agrees at 8 bases. Germline V gene data show CDR1 as MNHNY and CDR2 as SVGAGI (reference sequence). V dropped 10 bases and J dropped 0; count of bases not matched to a gene: 11. This CDR3 is 16 amino acids long. The CDR3 spells CATLATGVQAKNIQYF. CDR3 sequence (DNA): TGTGCCACCCTAGCGACAGGGGTTCAAGCCAAAAACATTCAGTACTTC.